Shown below are 19 T cell receptor beta chains from a single sample sequenced in a study of T cell responses to AZD1222 COVID-19 vaccine. TCRdb's table, derived via immunoSEQ multiplex PCR, lists solely in-frame clones and lacks some. In the table there are 150,000 to 200,000 clones, more than 80% of which are singletons. Specimen: peripheral blood, collected on day 0 of AZD1222 vaccination. Receptors were obtained from an adult in good health.

The DNA of the CDR3 is TGCGCCAGCAGCCAAGGGCCCCCGTCAAGGGGTCAGACAGATACGCAGTATTTT. Protein product: CASSQGPPSRGQTDTQYF. The rearrangement uses TRBV4-1 and TRBJ2-3; tentatively, D is TRBD1 (5 bases). Deletions cut 1 base from V and 3 bases from J, with 20 bases between. The CDR3 has 18 residues. Looked up from germline, CDR1 is MGHRA and CDR2 is YSYEKL.

This chain joins TRBV6-5 and TRBJ2-7; the match to TRBD1 covers 12 bases. This CDR3 is 14 amino acids long. The V gene's germline CDR1 is MNHEY and CDR2 SVGAGI. The V and J ends lost 5 bases and 6 bases, in that order; junction bases with no gene match: 5. The CDR3 DNA reads TGTGCCAGCAGTCGGGACAGGGGGCTGTTCGAGCAGTACGTC. Its protein is CASSRDRGLFEQYV.

This rearrangement joins TRBV19 to TRBJ2-7; D gene ambiguous. The CDR3 is 12 residues long. CDR1 is LNHDA, CDR2 SQIVND, per germline (reference sequence). V was shortened by 5 bases and J by 5 bases, with 10 bases between the two germline ends. Here the CDR3 DNA reads TGTGCCAGTAGTCCCGATACGGACGAGCAGTACTTC. Protein product: CASSPDTDEQYF.

The chain uses TRBV5-6 and TRBJ1-4; 8 bases are shared with TRBD1. Germline-derived CDR1 and CDR2 are SGHDT and YYEEEE. Trimming removed 3 bases from V and 7 bases from J; junction bases left unmatched: 2. There are 13 residues in the CDR3. For the CDR3, the DNA is TGTGCCAGCAGCTCTCAGGGGGCTGAAAAACTGTTTTTT. It encodes CASSSQGAEKLFF.

This sequence joins TRBV4-2 and TRBJ2-7, with D possibly TRBD2 on 5 matching bases. Germline values: CDR1 LGHNA, CDR2 YNFKEQ. CDR3 length: 14 amino acids. V shed 1 base and J shed 5 bases, with 12 bases lying between them. The CDR3 protein is CASSQAGGGHEQYF. The CDR3 region has the DNA TGTGCCAGCAGCCAAGCGGGTGGAGGCCACGAGCAGTACTTC.

The chain uses TRBV19 and TRBJ1-1, with 9 bases fitting TRBD1. CDR1 and CDR2 from the germline V gene are LNHDA and SQIVND (reference sequence). This CDR3 comprises 17 residues. Trimming removed 5 bases from V and 0 bases from J; junction bases left unmatched: 10. The CDR3 DNA follows: TGTGCCAGTAGTCCCCGACAGGGGGAAGGTTTGAACACTGAAGCTTTCTTT. The encoded protein is CASSPRQGEGLNTEAFF.

The V and J genes are TRBV29-1 and TRBJ2-1, with D unclear. There are 12 residues in the CDR3. From germline, CDR1 is SQVTM and CDR2 ANQGSEA. Trimming left V 7 bases short and J 3 bases short, with 10 bases between. CDR3 nucleotide sequence: TGCAGCGGTGACTCTAGCTACAATGAGCAGTTCTTC. Protein product: CSGDSSYNEQFF.

This clone was counted once. V gene TRBV6-5 combines with J gene TRBJ1-4; 7 positions match TRBD1. Germline V lookup: CDR1 MNHEY, CDR2 SVGAGI. V shed 6 bases, J shed 7 bases, and the junction held 5 bases outside the gene matches. The CDR3 consists of 13 residues. In nucleotides, the CDR3 is TGTGCCAGCAGCCTCGACAGGGCTGAAAAACTGTTTTTT. It yields the protein CASSLDRAEKLFF.

This clone showed up just once. The chain has TRBV24-1 and TRBJ1-5, with TRBD1 matching over 8 bases. The V gene's germline CDR1 is KGHDR and CDR2 SFDVKD. Losses at the gene ends were 9 bases for V and 4 bases for J; bases not matched to a gene: 10. The CDR3 runs 15 residues. CDR3 region: CATGATGGRNQPQHF. CDR3 in DNA: TGTGCCACCGGGGCCACAGGGGGAAGGAATCAGCCCCAGCATTTT.

The chain uses TRBV11-2 and TRBJ1-3; possibly TRBD1 for D (5 bases). Germline V gives CDR1 SGHAT, CDR2 FQNNGV. The CDR3 totals 17 residues. Trimming removed 4 bases from V and 1 base from J, with 17 bases in between. The CDR3 spells CASSSAPGTQSGNTIYF. DNA for the CDR3: TGTGCCAGCAGCTCGGCGCCGGGGACTCAATCTGGAAACACCATATATTTT.

The chain has TRBV19 and TRBJ1-1; tentative D call: TRBD1 (5 bases). The ends were cut back, 10 bases at V and 3 bases at J, with 21 bases in the middle. This CDR3 contains 15 residues. Germline values: CDR1 LNHDA, CDR2 SQIVND (reference sequence). CDR3 nucleotides: TGTGCCACCGTAATCGGGGCGATAGGGTACACTGAAGCTTTCTTT. The encoded protein is CATVIGAIGYTEAFF.

The count of this clone is one. The chain is built from TRBV4-1 and TRBJ2-3; 11 nucleotides match TRBD2. The junction had 15 bases not matched to a gene; V was cut back by 8 bases and J by 2 bases. The V gene's germline CDR1 is MGHRA and CDR2 YSYEKL. The CDR3 sequence is 18 residues long. CDR3 residues: CASRPTSGVKLITDTQYF. The DNA for the CDR3 is TGCGCCAGCCGGCCGACTAGCGGGGTAAAACTAATCACAGATACGCAGTATTTT.

The chain recombines TRBV7-2 with TRBJ2-3, with 11 bases aligning to TRBD2. The CDR3 is 18 residues long. V shed 2 bases and J 1 base; nucleotides not matched to a gene: 8. Germline values: CDR1 SGHTA, CDR2 FQGNSA. The CDR3 DNA follows: TGTGCCAGCAGCTTATTCCTAGCGGGGGGCCGGGGCACAGATACGCAGTATTTT. Translation: CASSLFLAGGRGTDTQYF.

The CDR3 sequence is CASSLARSSGGNTGELFF. The CDR3 bases are TGTGCCAGCAGCTTAGCGCGCTCTAGCGGGGGGAACACCGGGGAGCTGTTTTTT. The V gene is TRBV11-3, the J gene TRBJ2-2; 10 bases fit TRBD2. Trimming removed 1 base from V and 1 base from J; junction bases left unmatched: 6. The germline V gene has CDR1 SGHNT and CDR2 YENEEA. CDR3 length: 18 amino acids.

The rearrangement links TRBV18 to TRBJ2-5; D perhaps matches TRBD1 (5 bases). There are 15 residues in the CDR3. With 1 base removed from V and 1 base from J, the gap between germline ends came to 10 bases. CDR1 is KGHSH, CDR2 LQKENI, per germline. CDR3 nucleotide sequence: TGTGCCAGCTCACCACAGGGTGGGGCCCAAGAGACCCAGTACTTC. This encodes CASSPQGGAQETQYF.

The count of this clone is one. V usage is TRBV7-8 and J usage is TRBJ1-6; D is unresolved. V gave up 2 bases and J gave up 9 bases, with 11 bases separating them. Per the germline V gene, CDR1 is SGHVS and CDR2 is FQNEAQ. The CDR3 extends over 14 amino acids. CDR3 coding DNA: TGTGCCAGCAGCTTAAACCGTCGGTTTTCACCCCTCCACTTT. Amino acid sequence: CASSLNRRFSPLHF. Complete variable domain (other parts from reference TRBV7-8 and TRBJ1-6): GAGVSQSPRYKVAKRGQDVALRCDPISGHVSLFWYQQALGQGPEFLTYFQNEAQLDKSGLPSDRFFAERPEGSVSTLKIQRTQQEDSAVYLCASSLNRRFSPLHFGNGTRLTVT.

The chain combines TRBV5-1 with TRBJ2-1, with 7 bases that match TRBD2. V shed 4 bases and J 6 bases; nucleotides not matched to a gene: 10. The CDR3 covers 15 residues. The V gene's germline CDR1 is SGHRS and CDR2 YFSETQ. The DNA of the CDR3 is TGCGCCAGCAGCAATCCGAGCGGGGCGGGCAATGAGCAGTTCTTC. It encodes CASSNPSGAGNEQFF.

The DNA for the CDR3 is TGCAGTGCTAGTGGCGGCGTGCACTACGAGCAGTACGTC. Its protein is CSASGGVHYEQYV. V gene TRBV20-1 combines with J gene TRBJ2-7; D gene ambiguous. V lost 3 bases and J lost 3, with 12 bases in between. The CDR3 is 13 residues long. Looked up from germline, CDR1 is DFQATT and CDR2 is SNEGSKA (reference sequence).

This clone was counted a single time. The V gene is TRBV18, the J gene TRBJ2-7; perhaps D is TRBD1 or TRBD2 (5 bases each). The germline CDR1 and CDR2 sequences are KGHSH and LQKENI. This CDR3 comprises 14 residues. The V and J ends lost 2 bases and 0 bases respectively, with 8 bases between them. CDR3 protein: CASSPGGASYEQYF. The CDR3 coding sequence is TGTGCCAGCTCACCAGGGGGAGCCTCCTACGAGCAGTACTTC.